One T cell receptor (beta chain) is described in this entry. This entry belongs to a study of T cell changes during pregnancy in multiple sclerosis. Measured with immunoSEQ multiplex PCR; TCRdb has only the in-frame clones, and not every one. Of over 80,000 clones listed, approximately 90% were seen once; the top ten hold about 0.75%. This TCR came from a female donor in good health, enrolled as a control in a pregnancy study. Sequencing was performed on peripheral blood, taken in the second trimester of pregnancy.

The CDR3 here is CASSQLTYSGNTIYF. The CDR3 DNA is TGTGCCAGCAGCCAATTGACTTACTCTGGAAACACCATATATTTT. The V call is TRBV28, the J call TRBJ1-3; D uncertain. The CDR3 has 15 residues. The germline gives CDR1 MDHEN, CDR2 SYDVKM. V gave up 6 bases and J gave up 0 bases, with 12 bases separating them.